This T cell receptor beta chain comes out of a study of T cells in women clearing cervical HPV infection. Study-wide background: Case blood was drawn when the lesion was first found; control blood after infection became undetectable.

Produced via immunoSEQ multiplex PCR; TCRdb's table is partial and in-frame only. This sample's table reports about 30,000 clones. Points on this clone: The junction departs from germline at one end; a sequencing error may be responsible. The read comes to an end 3 residues before the CDR3 does, leaving the germline J gene to fill in the end.

In germline, CDR1 is DFQATT, CDR2 SNEGSKA (reference sequence). The CDR3 runs 12 residues. The clonotype was recovered from a woman between 18 and 69 years old with a cervical HPV16 infection that either progressed to CIN3+ or cleared (not recorded which). Sequenced sample: blood buffy coat. The rearrangement links TRBV20-1 to TRBJ1-5, with TRBD1 identical over 9 bases. The CDR3: CSATGGKQPQHF. The sequenced CDR3 bases are TGCAGTGCCACAGGGGGCAAACAGCCC.